The present T cell receptor (beta chain) was sequenced within a study of T-cell memory formation after mild COVID-19. Study background: TCR clusters were mostly donor specific.

Constant-segment primers and 5'RACE yielded cDNA libraries for TCR alpha and TCR beta, each carrying sample barcodes and UMIs. TCRdb recomputed calls from the 5' RACE reads with MiXCR, one row per CDR3 protein. This sample has approximately 150,000 distinct CDR3 sequences, with 6% to 6.5% found just once. Study results and limitations: CD4+ contracting clones were found mainly in CM and EM, and CD8+ ones in EMRA. Clones contracting day 15 to 85 were balanced CD4/CD8; later expanders leaned CD4+.

This clonotype was seen more than once but under ten times. Its antigen remains unknown. This CDR3 has 17 residues. The germline V gene has CDR1 KGHSH and CDR2 LQKENI. Trimming left V 4 bases short and J 0 bases short, with 19 bases between. This TCR was sampled from an adult woman who had mild COVID-19 (a few samples of this study predate the infection). Cell type and time point are not known. The genes are TRBV18 and TRBJ2-7, with a weak D call TRBD2 (7 bases). Sequencing input: PBMCs or a T cell subset sorted from them (not recorded which). DNA for the CDR3: TGTGCCAGCTCACGCGCTTCCGGGGGGCTGAGCTCCTACGAGCAGTACTTC. Translated: CASSRASGGLSSYEQYF. Full variable domain (missing parts from reference TRBV18 and TRBJ2-7): NAGVMQNPRHLVRRRGQEARLRCSPMKGHSHVYWYRQLPEEGLKFMVYLQKENIIDESGMPKERFSAEFPKEGPSILRIQQVVRGDSAAYFCASSRASGGLSSYEQYFGPGTRLTVT.